These 16 T cell receptor beta chains share one sample of origin, sequenced in a study of cytomegalovirus exposure and HLA in healthy donors. PCR employed 60 Vbeta and 13 Jbeta primers. The method was immunoSEQ multiplex PCR; TCRdb's version includes in-frame clones alone and lacks a portion of them. The repertoire has about 140,000 clones, approximately 80% of them found once; the top ten carry about 2.2%. The sequenced sample was PBMCs. These receptor sequences come from a man between 45 and 60 years old in good health and CMV-seronegative.

V gene TRBV5-1 combines with J gene TRBJ1-4; 7 nucleotides align to TRBD1. Germline CDR1 SGHRS, CDR2 YFSETQ. V lost 0 bases to trimming and J lost 3 bases; unmatched junction nucleotides: 2. CDR3 length: 15 amino acids. The CDR3 loop is CASSLAGTANEKLFF. CDR3 coding DNA: TGCGCCAGCAGCTTGGCCGGGACAGCTAATGAAAAACTGTTTTTT. Together with reference TRBV5-1 and TRBJ1-4, the CDR3 gives the full variable domain: KAGVTQTPRYLIKTRGQQVTLSCSPISGHRSVSWYQQTPGQGLQFLFEYFSETQRNKGNFPGRFSGRQFSNSRSEMNVSTLELGDSALYLCASSLAGTANEKLFFGSGTQLSVL.

The chain is built from TRBV5-1 and TRBJ2-5; TRBD1 matches at 7 bases. Germline V lookup: CDR1 SGHRS, CDR2 YFSETQ. This CDR3 has 15 amino acids. The ends lost 1 base at V and 5 bases at J; junction bases unmatched: 8. CDR3 loop: CASSLLTGSGETQYF. The DNA for the CDR3 is TGCGCCAGCAGCTTGTTGACAGGGTCGGGGGAGACCCAGTACTTC.

The count of this clone is one. The genes are TRBV4-1 and TRBJ1-2; 7 bases line up with TRBD1. V was pared by 2 bases and J by 4 bases, with 7 bases of the junction left unmatched. The CDR3 sequence is 15 residues long. Looked up from germline, CDR1 is MGHRA and CDR2 is YSYEKL. DNA for the CDR3: TGCGCCAGCAGCCAATCAGGACAGGAGCCCTATGGCTACACCTTC. It codes for CASSQSGQEPYGYTF.

This sequence joins TRBV5-4 and TRBJ2-2; 8 bases fit TRBD1. The V gene end was trimmed by 2 bases and the J gene end by 4 bases; junction bases not matched to a gene: 4. There are 15 residues in the CDR3. From germline, CDR1 is SGHNT and CDR2 YYREEE (reference sequence). The CDR3 DNA follows: TGTGCCAGCAGCTTCAGGGGGCGCGGCACCGGGGAGCTGTTTTTT. Translation gives CASSFRGRGTGELFF.

The gene calls are TRBV5-1 and TRBJ1-2; 8 bases line up with TRBD1. The trim removed 3 bases at V and 8 bases at J, leaving 12 bases unmatched. Germline CDR1 and CDR2: SGHRS and YFSETQ. The CDR3 contains 15 residues. CDR3 loop: CASSWGGQGVRGYTF. The CDR3 coding sequence is TGCGCCAGCAGCTGGGGAGGACAGGGCGTAAGAGGCTACACCTTC.

This rearrangement joins TRBV9 to TRBJ1-5, with 9 bases fitting TRBD1. CDR1 is SGDLS, CDR2 YYNGEE, per germline. The trim removed 3 bases at V and 4 bases at J, leaving 8 bases unmatched. CDR3 length equals 16 residues. CDR3 DNA sequence: TGTGCCAGCAGCGCAAACACAGGGGGCGGGAATCAGCCCCAGCATTTT. Translating it yields CASSANTGGGNQPQHF.

This clone showed up just a few times. The chain employs TRBV6-1 and TRBJ1-1; 8 bases map to TRBD1. Germline V gene sequence: CDR1 MNHNS, CDR2 SASEGT. This CDR3 spans 15 amino acids. With V trimmed by 3 bases and J by 1 base, 4 bases remained unmatched. This chain's CDR3 is CASSDRQGWNTEAFF. CDR3 sequence (DNA): TGTGCCAGCAGTGACCGACAGGGGTGGAACACTGAAGCTTTCTTT.

The chain uses TRBV5-4 and TRBJ1-2; D may be TRBD1 (6 bases). CDR3 length: 14 residues. CDR1 and CDR2 (germline): SGHNT, YYREEE (reference sequence). The V gene lost 2 bases and the J gene lost 1 base, with 9 bases spanning the gap. The CDR3 is CASSLQGGNYGYTF. The CDR3 DNA reads as TGTGCCAGCAGCTTACAGGGTGGTAACTATGGCTACACCTTC.

The chain couples TRBV7-9 to TRBJ2-7; 8 nucleotides align to TRBD2. The trim removed 4 bases at V and 2 bases at J, leaving 4 bases unmatched. This CDR3 is built from 14 residues. The germline V gene has CDR1 SEHNR and CDR2 FQNEAQ (reference sequence). Written as DNA, the CDR3 is TGTGCCAGCAGCTCCCGGGAGGGCCCCTACGAGCAGTACTTC. As protein: CASSSREGPYEQYF.

The rearrangement joins TRBV5-8 to TRBJ2-7; D unclear. V was clipped by 4 bases and J by 5 bases, with 13 bases between them. The germline V gene has CDR1 SGHTS and CDR2 YDEGEE. This CDR3 has 13 amino acids. In nucleotides, the CDR3 is TGTGCCAGCAGCCGAACCAACAGAAACGAGCAGTACTTC. Protein: CASSRTNRNEQYF.

The genes are TRBV5-1 and TRBJ2-3; 14 positions match TRBD2. V lost 0 bases, J lost 1 base, and 4 bases stayed unmatched. The CDR3 loop spans 18 amino acids. Germline loops: CDR1 SGHRS, CDR2 YFSETQ. CDR3 sequence reads: CASSLDGTSGGRTDTQYF. In nucleotides, the CDR3 is TGCGCCAGCAGCTTGGACGGGACTAGCGGGGGCCGCACAGATACGCAGTATTTT.

This clone appeared a few times. The chain employs TRBV5-1 and TRBJ2-1; 8 bases line up with TRBD1. V gave up 1 base and J gave up 1 base; unmatched junction bases: 13. Looked up from germline, CDR1 is SGHRS and CDR2 is YFSETQ. The CDR3 sequence is 19 residues long. The chain's CDR3 is CASSLFLQGEVGSYNEQFF. In DNA, the CDR3 is TGCGCCAGCAGCTTGTTTTTACAGGGGGAGGTCGGGTCCTACAATGAGCAGTTCTTC.

V usage is TRBV7-2 and J usage is TRBJ2-2; the match to TRBD2 covers 11 bases. CDR3 length equals 16 residues. V gave up 5 bases and J gave up 7 bases; unmatched junction bases: 9. Germline lookup yields CDR1 SGHTA and CDR2 FQGNSA. CDR3 residues: CASSPNSGGASGELFF. The DNA of the CDR3 is TGTGCCAGCAGCCCAAATAGCGGGGGGGCTAGCGGGGAGCTGTTTTTT. Full variable domain (remainder filled in from reference TRBV7-2 and TRBJ2-2): GAGVSQSPSNKVTEKGKDVELRCDPISGHTALYWYRQSLGQGLEFLIYFQGNSAPDKSGLPSDRFSAERTGGSVSTLTIQRTQQEDSAVYLCASSPNSGGASGELFFGEGSRLTVL.

This clone came up a few times. The chain joins TRBV7-9 to TRBJ2-4; possibly TRBD1 for D (6 bases). V was clipped by 5 bases and J by 0 bases, with 11 bases between them. CDR1 and CDR2 from the germline V gene are SEHNR and FQNEAQ (reference sequence). The CDR3 loop spans 15 amino acids. This CDR3 reads CASSTTGLAKNIQYF. CDR3 DNA sequence: TGTGCCAGCAGCACGACAGGACTAGCCAAAAACATTCAGTACTTC.

The V call is TRBV28, the J call TRBJ1-1, with 11 positions matching TRBD1. Looked up from germline, CDR1 is MDHEN and CDR2 is SYDVKM. The CDR3 covers 14 residues. The V gene end was trimmed by 6 bases and the J gene end by 5 bases; junction bases not matched to a gene: 5. CDR3 amino acids: CASRGTGGRTEAFF. The CDR3 nucleotides read TGTGCCAGCAGGGGGACAGGGGGGAGGACTGAAGCTTTCTTT.

The chain recombines TRBV5-4 with TRBJ2-1; D may be TRBD2 (7 bases). The germline V gene encodes CDR1 SGHNT and CDR2 YYREEE (reference sequence). The CDR3 extends over 14 amino acids. V was pared by 4 bases and J by 8 bases, with 16 bases between. CDR3 coding DNA: TGTGCCAGCAGCCCGGGGAGGGGGGGCCATGAGCAGTTCTTC. As protein: CASSPGRGGHEQFF.